This TCR beta chain was documented in a study of Ad26.COV2.S vaccination and SARS-CoV-2 variants. Across the whole study: The trial was COV1001 and the donor's arm was Ad26.COV2.S. Study-level points and caveats: TCR breadth and depth estimates may have understated total T cell responses. Compared with placebo recipients, vaccine recipients had higher spike-specific TCR breadth.

The CDR3 has 13 amino acids. V lost 5 bases and J lost 1, with 9 bases in between. In germline, CDR1 is LNHDA, CDR2 SQIVND (reference sequence). This sample's treatment: roughly 19 received Ad26.COV2.S at low or high dose, single or two shots; several received placebo; per-sample allocation not given. Day 63 after the first vaccine or placebo injection was the time point for sampling. What was given as vaccine was an Ad26 vector encoding Wuhan-strain SARS-CoV-2 spike. A note on this clone: Antigen specificity is unknown.

The method was immunoSEQ multiplex PCR; TCRdb's version includes in-frame clones alone and lacks a portion of them. The table records over 400,000 clones, 92% of them present only once. The receptor was derived from a person aged 18 to 59 who received the Ad26.COV2.S COVID-19 vaccine or a placebo. Sample: peripheral blood, taken in a trial of Ad26.COV2.S vaccine versus placebo. The chain joins TRBV19 to TRBJ2-7; perhaps TRBD2 as D (6 bases). The CDR3 DNA reads as TGTGCCAGTAGTTCGGGAGCATCCTACGAGCAGTACTTC. It encodes CASSSGASYEQYF.